The rows below give T cell receptor beta chains drawn from one sample of a study of cytomegalovirus exposure and HLA in healthy donors. TCRdb's table, derived via immunoSEQ multiplex PCR, lists solely in-frame clones and lacks some. This listing includes some 76,000 clones. Material: PBMCs. The source is a man aged 35 to 55 in good health and CMV-seronegative. The CDR3 runs from the conserved cysteine through the conserved F or W. A D gene is named only where the DNA matches it firmly.

CDR3 DNA: TGTGCCAGCAGTTACACGGGGGGCCGCGTCACTGAAGCTTTCTTT
CDR3 protein: CASSYTGGRVTEAFF
D gene: -
J gene: TRBJ1-1
V gene: TRBV25-1

CDR3 DNA: TGTGCCAGCAGCTTGGGCCAGGCAGGGTCGCAAGCTTTCTTT
CDR3 protein: CASSLGQAGSQAFF
D gene: -
J gene: TRBJ1-1
V gene: TRBV5-6

CDR3 DNA: TGTGCCAGCAGCTTAGCACTAGCGGGGGAAGAGACCCAGTACTTC
CDR3 protein: CASSLALAGEETQYF
D gene: TRBD2
J gene: TRBJ2-5
V gene: TRBV11-2

CDR3 DNA: TGTGCCAGCAGCCAACCAGACACCGATACGCAGTATTTT
CDR3 protein: CASSQPDTDTQYF
D gene: -
J gene: TRBJ2-3
V gene: TRBV4-2

CDR3 DNA: TGTGCCAGCAGCACAATAGACAGGGACAACTATGGCTACACCTTC
CDR3 protein: CASSTIDRDNYGYTF
D gene: TRBD1
J gene: TRBJ1-2
V gene: TRBV5-6

CDR3 DNA: TGTGCCAGCTGGAAACCGCTAGCGGGAGGGCCGGAGGACAATGAGCAGTTCTTC
CDR3 protein: CASWKPLAGGPEDNEQFF
D gene: TRBD2
J gene: TRBJ2-1
V gene: TRBV7-9

CDR3 DNA: TGTGCCAGCAGTTCCTTAGCCCATACGCAGTATTTT
CDR3 protein: CASSSLAHTQYF
D gene: -
J gene: TRBJ2-3
V gene: TRBV27

CDR3 DNA: TGTGCTAGTGGTAGAACTACAGGGCTTACCTACGAGCAGTACTTC
CDR3 protein: CASGRTTGLTYEQYF
D gene: -
J gene: TRBJ2-7
V gene: TRBV12-5

CDR3 DNA: TGTGCCAGCAGCTTAGAAGTACTAGGCTACACAGATACGCAGTATTTT
CDR3 protein: CASSLEVLGYTDTQYF
D gene: -
J gene: TRBJ2-3
V gene: TRBV7-2

CDR3 DNA: TGTGCCAGCAGCGTGGCTGGACAGAGGGGTTCACCCCTCCACTTT
CDR3 protein: CASSVAGQRGSPLHF
D gene: -
J gene: TRBJ1-6
V gene: TRBV5-4

CDR3 DNA: TGTGCCAGCAGCGCACGGACTAGCGGGGGCCAAGAGACCCAGTACTTC
CDR3 protein: CASSARTSGGQETQYF
D gene: TRBD2
J gene: TRBJ2-5
V gene: TRBV7-8

CDR3 DNA: TGTGCCAGCAGCTTGCGTTCCGTGTCAGGAAACACTGAAGCTTTCTTT
CDR3 protein: CASSLRSVSGNTEAFF
D gene: -
J gene: TRBJ1-1
V gene: TRBV5-6

CDR3 DNA: TGTGCCAGCACAGCCGGACAGGTCTACACAGATACGCAGTATTTT
CDR3 protein: CASTAGQVYTDTQYF
D gene: TRBD1
J gene: TRBJ2-3
V gene: TRBV13

CDR3 DNA: TGTGCCAGCAGCCCAGGTCTTAGCGGGAGGCACTACGAGCAGTACTTC
CDR3 protein: CASSPGLSGRHYEQYF
D gene: TRBD2
J gene: TRBJ2-7
V gene: TRBV5-5

CDR3 DNA: TGTGCCAGCAGCTTGGCCCCGACAGGCTATGGCTACACCTTC
CDR3 protein: CASSLAPTGYGYTF
D gene: -
J gene: TRBJ1-2
V gene: TRBV11-2

CDR3 DNA: TGTGCCAGCAGTTACGCCGGGGGATTTCAAGAGACCCAGTACTTC
CDR3 protein: CASSYAGGFQETQYF
D gene: -
J gene: TRBJ2-5
V gene: TRBV6-5

CDR3 DNA: TGTGCCAGCTTGGGGCGGCCCCCTTACACAGATACGCAGTATTTT
CDR3 protein: CASLGRPPYTDTQYF
D gene: -
J gene: TRBJ2-3
V gene: TRBV6-1

CDR3 DNA: TGTGCCAGCAGCCCTCGCGGACTAGCGGGGGCGGATACGCAGTATTTT
CDR3 protein: CASSPRGLAGADTQYF
D gene: TRBD2
J gene: TRBJ2-3
V gene: TRBV7-2

CDR3 DNA: TGTGCCAGCAGCTCGACAAAGGGAGGTATCTCCTATAATTCACCCCTCCACTTT
CDR3 protein: CASSSTKGGISYNSPLHF
D gene: -
J gene: TRBJ1-6
V gene: TRBV7-9

CDR3 DNA: TGTGCCAGCAGTGTTGGACAGGGACTAGGAAACACCATATATTTT
CDR3 protein: CASSVGQGLGNTIYF
D gene: TRBD1
J gene: TRBJ1-3
V gene: TRBV6-1

CDR3 DNA: TGTGCCAGTAGACCCTCCTCCAGATCCACCGGGGAGCTGTTTTTT
CDR3 protein: CASRPSSRSTGELFF
D gene: -
J gene: TRBJ2-2
V gene: TRBV19

CDR3 DNA: TGTGCCACCCGGGGGACTAGCGGCTACGAGCAGTACTTC
CDR3 protein: CATRGTSGYEQYF
D gene: TRBD2
J gene: TRBJ2-7
V gene: TRBV27

CDR3 DNA: TGTGCCAGCAGGTGGTTGAGGGCAAGTAACGAGCAGTACTTC
CDR3 protein: CASRWLRASNEQYF
D gene: -
J gene: TRBJ2-7
V gene: TRBV2

CDR3 DNA: TGTGCCATCAGGGACAGTGGGACAAAGACCCAGTACTTC
CDR3 protein: CAIRDSGTKTQYF
D gene: -
J gene: TRBJ2-5
V gene: TRBV10-3

CDR3 DNA: TGCAGCGTTGAAGTGAGGTCCGGGAACACTGAAGCTTTCTTT
CDR3 protein: CSVEVRSGNTEAFF
D gene: -
J gene: TRBJ1-1
V gene: TRBV29-1

CDR3 DNA: TGCGCCAGCAGAACGGACAGCCTCAGCACTGAAGCTTTCTTT
CDR3 protein: CASRTDSLSTEAFF
D gene: -
J gene: TRBJ1-1
V gene: TRBV5-1

CDR3 DNA: TGTGCTAGTGCTACATCCCCGGGGGACACCGGGGAGCTGTTTTTT
CDR3 protein: CASATSPGDTGELFF
D gene: -
J gene: TRBJ2-2
V gene: TRBV12-5

CDR3 DNA: TGTGCCAGTAGTATTATACAGCGGGGCAATCAGCCCCAGCATTTT
CDR3 protein: CASSIIQRGNQPQHF
D gene: -
J gene: TRBJ1-5
V gene: TRBV19

CDR3 DNA: TGCGCCAGCAGCCAAGATGTCGGAGAAGGTGGCTACACCTTC
CDR3 protein: CASSQDVGEGGYTF
D gene: -
J gene: TRBJ1-2
V gene: TRBV4-3

CDR3 DNA: TGTGCCAGCAGCCAGACTAGCGAGCAGTTCTTC
CDR3 protein: CASSQTSEQFF
D gene: TRBD2
J gene: TRBJ2-1
V gene: TRBV6-1

CDR3 DNA: TGTGCCATCAGTGGCCCGCGTACTAGCGAGTTCCACAATGAGCAGTTCTTC
CDR3 protein: CAISGPRTSEFHNEQFF
D gene: TRBD2
J gene: TRBJ2-1
V gene: TRBV10-3

CDR3 DNA: TGTGCCAGCAACTTATGGGGAGTTGAGACCCAGTACTTC
CDR3 protein: CASNLWGVETQYF
D gene: -
J gene: TRBJ2-5
V gene: TRBV11-2

CDR3 DNA: TGTGCTAGCAGCCCGGGACAGGGTGAAAAACTGTTTTTT
CDR3 protein: CASSPGQGEKLFF
D gene: TRBD1
J gene: TRBJ1-4
V gene: TRBV7-7

CDR3 DNA: TGCGCCAGCAGCTTAACAGGGGATAATGGCTACACCTTC
CDR3 protein: CASSLTGDNGYTF
D gene: TRBD1
J gene: TRBJ1-2
V gene: TRBV5-1

CDR3 DNA: TGTGCCAGCAGCTTAGAGGAGAAAACGAACACCGGGGAGCTGTTTTTT
CDR3 protein: CASSLEEKTNTGELFF
D gene: -
J gene: TRBJ2-2
V gene: TRBV11-3

CDR3 DNA: TGCAGCGTTGCACCACCAGGCCGGAACACCGGGGAGCTGTTTTTT
CDR3 protein: CSVAPPGRNTGELFF
D gene: -
J gene: TRBJ2-2
V gene: TRBV29-1

CDR3 DNA: TGTGCCAGCAGCTTAGCGGGCGGGGGGCGAGAGACCCAGTACTTC
CDR3 protein: CASSLAGGGRETQYF
D gene: TRBD2
J gene: TRBJ2-5
V gene: TRBV11-2

CDR3 DNA: TGTGCCAGCAGCTTAGGTACAGCTGGAAACACCATATATTTT
CDR3 protein: CASSLGTAGNTIYF
D gene: -
J gene: TRBJ1-3
V gene: TRBV11-2

CDR3 DNA: TGTGCCATCAGTGACAGGGGGAATAATTCACCCCTCCACTTT
CDR3 protein: CAISDRGNNSPLHF
D gene: TRBD1
J gene: TRBJ1-6
V gene: TRBV10-3

CDR3 DNA: TGCGCCAGCAGTCACGGACTAGCGGGGGAATACAATGAGCAGTTCTTC
CDR3 protein: CASSHGLAGEYNEQFF
D gene: TRBD2
J gene: TRBJ2-1
V gene: TRBV10-1

CDR3 DNA: TGTGCCAGCAGCTTAGCCAGACACACAGATACGCAGTATTTT
CDR3 protein: CASSLARHTDTQYF
D gene: -
J gene: TRBJ2-3
V gene: TRBV7-2

CDR3 DNA: TGTGCCAGTAGCGCGCTAGCGGGCCTTTACTACGAGCAGTACTTC
CDR3 protein: CASSALAGLYYEQYF
D gene: TRBD2
J gene: TRBJ2-7
V gene: TRBV19

CDR3 DNA: TGTGCCAGCAGCCCGGAGGACAGGGTGATGGACAATGAGCAGTTCTTC
CDR3 protein: CASSPEDRVMDNEQFF
D gene: TRBD1
J gene: TRBJ2-1
V gene: TRBV7-2

CDR3 DNA: TGTGCCAGCACCGGAACAGGGGGCGGTGAAGCTTTCTTT
CDR3 protein: CASTGTGGGEAFF
D gene: TRBD1
J gene: TRBJ1-1
V gene: TRBV28

CDR3 DNA: TGTGCCTGGAGTAGCAGGAACTATGGCTACACCTTC
CDR3 protein: CAWSSRNYGYTF
D gene: -
J gene: TRBJ1-2
V gene: TRBV30

CDR3 DNA: TGTGCCAGCAGCTTAGGAAGGCAGCGCTCTGGCTATGGCTACACCTTC
CDR3 protein: CASSLGRQRSGYGYTF
D gene: -
J gene: TRBJ1-2
V gene: TRBV7-2

CDR3 DNA: TGTGCCAGCAGTTACTCGCTAGGGGGCAGGTACGAGCAGTACTTC
CDR3 protein: CASSYSLGGRYEQYF
D gene: TRBD1
J gene: TRBJ2-7
V gene: TRBV6-5

CDR3 DNA: TGCGCCAGCAGCATAGGGCCGGGATCGGTCACTGAAGCTTTCTTT
CDR3 protein: CASSIGPGSVTEAFF
D gene: -
J gene: TRBJ1-1
V gene: TRBV5-1

CDR3 DNA: TGCGCCAGCAGCCCCGGGACTAGGTTATGGTCCGGGGAGCTGTTTTTT
CDR3 protein: CASSPGTRLWSGELFF
D gene: TRBD2
J gene: TRBJ2-2
V gene: TRBV4-3